Reported below is one TCR beta chain. This clonotype was seen at least ten times. It lacks a known antigen. Nothing much larger sits one base from this clone, and base qualities are not available. These data are taken from a study of breast tumors, draining lymph nodes, adjacent tissues (dated by TCRdb to the mid-2010s). Notes on the research overall: Breast cancer patients provided tumor, adjacent nontumor tissue and axillary lymph nodes, and the study compared the TCR beta repertoires across these three sources. In human breast cancer, the study set out to assess how tumor, surrounding tissue and draining lymph node repertoires relate to one another and whether T cells might be exchanged between them. Results and caveats for the whole study, not just this receptor: The data were judged consistent with most tumor T cells deriving from the lymph node and then expanding within tumor tissue. Tumor and nontumor tissue repertoires were significantly more similar in luminal-like than in basal-like breast cancer. Rather than being directly demonstrated, the conclusion that tumor T cells originate in lymph nodes was presented as consistent with a hypothesis. T-cell repertoire diversity in tumors was found to be lower than in lymph nodes but higher than in nontumor tissue, and preferential V and J gene usage was observed.

The sequencing machine was an Illumina HiSeq 2000. Multiplex PCR amplification was used to generate the TCR beta chain libraries. High-throughput sequencing was used to analyze the amplified TCR beta chain products. In TCRdb, the public reads were trimmed at Q25 with fastp and aligned with MiXCR, with productive beta chains retained. For every CDR3 protein sequence, its rows merge into one entry that carries the most common genes and DNA. Present in this sample are tens of thousands of distinct CDR3 sequences, roughly 24% of which were seen just once. The ten largest make up over 6.5% of the sample. Including cysteine and phenylalanine, the CDR3 has 14 amino acids. Only the CDR3 region is kept as DNA, spanning 42 bases read in frame from base 1. Based on the germline V gene (reference sequence), the CDR1 and CDR2 sequences are MNHNY and SVGAGI. Trimming removed 7 bases from V and 8 bases from J, leaving 15 bases between the germline ends.

The material sequenced was breast tumor tissue. The sequence is built from TRBV6-6 and TRBJ1-6, with the D gene not confidently named. The sequence came from a female donor with breast cancer. Some clones in this sample may be carry-over from other donors' samples. In nucleotides, the sequence is TGTGCCAGCACCAACGGGCGGGTGCATTCACCCCTCCACTTT. Its protein product is CASTNGRVHSPLHF.